The sequence of this T cell receptor (beta chain) was determined in a study of CD4 T cells in relation to SARS-CoV-2 and coronaviruses. The germline V gene has CDR1 LGHDT and CDR2 YNNKEL (reference sequence). The V end lost 1 base, the J end lost 5 bases, and 5 bases lay between the germline ends. This CDR3 has 12 residues. Clones were read by immunoSEQ multiplex PCR, and TCRdb kept only the in-frame ones, dropping some. Of tens of thousands of clones in the sample, roughly 88% were seen once. Sequencing input: memory CD4+ T cells from PBMCs. This chain connects TRBV3-1 (or the pseudogene TRBV3-2) to TRBJ2-5; D gene uncertain. This TCR was sampled from an adult with COVID-19. The CDR3 sequence is CASSQGAETQYF. The CDR3 nucleotides read TGTGCCAGCAGCCAAGGGGCTGAGACCCAGTACTTC.